The subject of this entry is one T cell receptor (beta chain). Its antigen is still unknown. Base qualities are not recorded, but no much larger clone differs from it by a single base. The method was the immunoSEQ multiplex PCR assay. The table comes from immuneACCESS by way of TCRdb, which keeps in-frame sequences with V and J called. Part of the clones is missing from these tables; in studies checked, under half for an unresolved V gene and the rest for unknown reasons. In this sample the table shows about 86,000 clones, around 94% of which occur a single time. The ten largest account for around 4.9% of the sample. The sample belongs to a study of control samples from healthy donors and cancer patients (dated by TCRdb to 2020 to 2022). Material for sequencing was blood. This TCR was recovered from a woman aged 18-29 years in good health.

The bases read TGTGCCAGCAGCAAAGCGTGGGCGAGTGAGCAGTTCTTC. Translated, it reads CASSKAWASEQFF. The rearrangement combines TRBV5-4 with TRBJ2-1; the D gene is not confidently resolved. CDR1 SGHNT and CDR2 YYREEE are derived from the germline V gene (reference sequence). The CDR3 numbers 13 residues from cysteine through phenylalanine. Left in the record is the CDR3 DNA by itself, 39 bases read in frame from the first base. V loses 4 bases of germline sequence and J loses 9 bases, and the interval between the two ends is 14 bases.